Following are 8 T cell receptor beta chains from one sample sequenced in a study of blood T cell repertoires in COVID-19. Sequencing used immunoSEQ multiplex PCR; TCRdb keeps in-frame clones, though not all of them. The table records around 190,000 clones, over 75% of them present only once. The specimen was peripheral blood. These receptors came from a woman aged 45-60 years with acute or convalescent COVID-19.

The gene calls are TRBV24-1 and TRBJ2-7; 8 bases are shared with TRBD2. Germline loops: CDR1 KGHDR, CDR2 SFDVKD. The trim removed 7 bases at V and 4 bases at J, leaving 11 bases unmatched. The CDR3 totals 15 residues. CDR3 nucleotide sequence: TGTGCCACCAGACCCCGTGTAGCGGGGACTTACGAGCAGTACTTC. Translating gives CATRPRVAGTYEQYF.

The chain carries TRBV11-2 and TRBJ1-1; possible D gene TRBD1, 6 bases. CDR1 is SGHAT and CDR2 is FQNNGV in the germline V gene. This CDR3 comprises 16 residues. Deletions cut 6 bases from V and 0 bases from J, with 17 bases between. The CDR3 nucleotides read TGTGCCAGCAGGCCGGGAAGGGACACCTTGAACACTGAAGCTTTCTTT. Residues: CASRPGRDTLNTEAFF.

The rearrangement links TRBV20-1 to TRBJ1-1; the D gene is possibly TRBD1 (5 bases). The V and J ends lost 3 bases and 1 base respectively, with 9 bases between them. In germline, CDR1 is DFQATT, CDR2 SNEGSKA (reference sequence). This CDR3 comprises 13 residues. The CDR3 DNA reads TGCAGTGCTAGTAGACAGCCGAACACTGAAGCTTTCTTT. Translated: CSASRQPNTEAFF.

The chain is built from TRBV19 and TRBJ2-1; TRBD1 might be the D (6 bases). Germline V gives CDR1 LNHDA, CDR2 SQIVND (reference sequence). The CDR3 has 15 amino acids. Trimming removed 5 bases at V and 0 bases at J, with 11 bases between. The CDR3 DNA follows: TGTGCCAGTAGTCTTACAGGGAGCTCCTACAATGAGCAGTTCTTC. The encoded protein is CASSLTGSSYNEQFF.

V usage is TRBV7-7 and J usage is TRBJ2-3; a weak D match, TRBD2 (5 bases). V was shortened by 1 base and J by 2 bases, with 10 bases between the two germline ends. CDR3 size: 15 residues. Germline V gives CDR1 SSHAT, CDR2 FNYEAQ (reference sequence). The CDR3 nucleotides read TGTGCCAGCAGCTTAGGGACTCCCCCCACAGATACGCAGTATTTT. Translating it yields CASSLGTPPTDTQYF. The entire variable domain, with the rest obtained from reference TRBV7-7 and TRBJ2-3, is as follows: GAGVSQSPRYKVTKRGQDVTLRCDPISSHATLYWYQQALGQGPEFLTYFNYEAQPDKSGLPSDRFSAERPEGSISTLTIQRTEQRDSAMYRCASSLGTPPTDTQYFGPGTRLTVL.

The chain has TRBV29-1 and TRBJ2-7; 7 nucleotides match TRBD2. The length of the CDR3 is 12 residues. The J segment lost 3 bases and the V segment lost 7 bases, leaving 6 bases of the junction unmatched. Germline loops: CDR1 SQVTM, CDR2 ANQGSEA. This chain's CDR3 is CSAGGSIYEQYF. CDR3 in DNA: TGCAGCGCGGGCGGGAGTATCTACGAGCAGTACTTC.

The chain couples TRBV6-6 to TRBJ2-3, with a possible D match to TRBD1 (7 bases). CDR1 is MNHNY, CDR2 SVGAGI, per germline (reference sequence). Trimming removed 8 bases at V and 6 bases at J, with 15 bases between. The CDR3 contains 13 residues. The CDR3 sequence is CASARGAWDTQYF. CDR3 nucleotides: TGTGCCAGCGCCAGGGGGGCCTGGGATACGCAGTATTTT.

The CDR3 DNA sequence: TGTGCCAGCAGTTTTGGCCTGAACACCGGGGAGCTGTTTTTT. Its translation: CASSFGLNTGELFF. The chain recombines TRBV28 with TRBJ2-2; no definite D call. CDR3 length: 14 residues. Trimming took 3 bases from V and 1 from J, leaving 6 bases between them. The germline gives CDR1 MDHEN, CDR2 SYDVKM.